The 23 T cell receptor beta chains in this list originate from one sample, sequenced in a study of blood T cell repertoires in COVID-19. The protocol was immunoSEQ multiplex PCR, while the TCRdb copy is restricted to in-frame clones and leaves out a portion. The sample has about 47,000 clones; about 91% are singletons. The sequencing input was peripheral blood. The receptors shown here come from a man aged 60 to 69 with active COVID-19.

The gene calls are TRBV14 and TRBJ2-7, with TRBD2 as a possible D gene (6 bases). The V end lost 1 base, the J end lost 4 bases, and 11 bases lay between the germline ends. The CDR3 totals 14 residues. Germline-derived CDR1 and CDR2 are SGHDN and FVKESK. CDR3 sequence (DNA): TGTGCCAGCAGCCAAGGACGAGGGAGGTACGAGCAGTACTTC. It is translated as CASSQGRGRYEQYF.

J is TRBJ1-2 and V is TRBV28; TRBD1 agrees at 8 bases. V lost 9 bases and J lost 3; bases outside the gene matches: 6. Per germline, CDR1 MDHEN and CDR2 SYDVKM. The length of the CDR3 is 13 residues. CDR3 in DNA: TGTGCCAGTCGGACAGGGCTCTACTATGGCTACACCTTC. Translation: CASRTGLYYGYTF.

The CDR3: CASSLPGAETQYF. In DNA, the CDR3 is TGTGCCAGCAGCTTACCTGGGGCGGAGACCCAGTACTTC. The rearrangement links TRBV7-2 to TRBJ2-5, with a tentative D call TRBD1 (5 bases). The CDR3 sequence is 13 residues long. Germline V lookup: CDR1 SGHTA, CDR2 FQGNSA. Trimming took 2 bases from V and 5 from J, leaving 9 bases between them.

The chain carries TRBV2 and TRBJ2-3; possible D gene TRBD2, 5 bases. The CDR3 extends over 13 amino acids. Between the trimmed V and J ends, which lost 4 bases and 2 bases, there was a span of 7 bases. Germline loops: CDR1 SNHLY, CDR2 FYNNEI. This CDR3 is CASSAGSTDTQYF. CDR3 DNA: TGTGCCAGCAGTGCGGGGTCCACAGATACGCAGTATTTT.

The DNA for the CDR3 is TGCGCCAGCAGATCCGGGACAGGGGGCTTGAACACTGAAGCTTTCTTT. Translating gives CASRSGTGGLNTEAFF. This chain uses TRBV5-1 with TRBJ1-1; TRBD1 aligns across 12 bases. Unmatched junction bases numbered 5, after V lost 5 bases and J lost 0 bases. The CDR3 is 16 amino acids. Germline V CDR1 and CDR2: SGHRS, YFSETQ.

This chain links TRBV6-5 with TRBJ1-1; possibly TRBD1 for D (6 bases). The CDR3 has 13 amino acids. Germline V gene lookup returns CDR1 MNHEY and CDR2 SVGAGI. Trimming cost V 6 bases and J 1 base, with 9 bases left between them. CDR3 nucleotide sequence: TGTGCCAGCAGCCCACAGGGGAACACTGAAGCTTTCTTT. It codes for CASSPQGNTEAFF.

This clone was observed a few times. The chain links TRBV6-5 to TRBJ2-7; 10 bases map to TRBD1. Germline-derived CDR1 and CDR2 are MNHEY and SVGAGI. The CDR3 totals 15 residues. Trimming at V came to 8 bases and at J to 0 bases, leaving 7 bases not matched to a gene. Written as DNA, the CDR3 is TGTGCCAGCCGAGGGGACAGGGGCCGCTCCTACGAGCAGTACTTC. Amino acids: CASRGDRGRSYEQYF.

The chain links TRBV13 to TRBJ1-2, with D possibly being TRBD1 (5 bases). The V end was cut by 0 bases, the J end by 1 base, with 18 bases between. This CDR3 is 18 amino acids long. Germline V gene data show CDR1 as PRHDT and CDR2 as FYEKMQ (reference sequence). The CDR3 protein is CASSLGHQGGRGNYGYTF. The DNA for the CDR3 is TGTGCCAGCAGCTTAGGTCACCAGGGCGGGAGGGGTAACTATGGCTACACCTTC.

This clone appeared a single time. This chain joins TRBV7-3 and TRBJ2-3; D not certain. CDR1 and CDR2 (germline): SGHTA, FQGTGA. Trimming removed 5 bases at V and 5 bases at J, with 20 bases between. The length of the CDR3 is 16 residues. CDR3 sequence reads: CASSPNSHRVLDTQYF. CDR3 nucleotides: TGTGCCAGCAGCCCAAACTCTCATAGAGTCTTAGATACGCAGTATTTT.

The rearrangement uses TRBV12-3 or TRBV12-4 and TRBJ2-1, with D tentatively TRBD1 (6 bases). Trimming cost V 1 base and J 7 bases, with 8 bases left between them. There are 13 residues in the CDR3. The CDR3 loop is CASSLGQGNEQFF. CDR3 bases: TGTGCCAGCAGTTTAGGGCAGGGGAATGAGCAGTTCTTC.

This chain links TRBV11-1 with TRBJ2-3; TRBD2 might be the D (5 bases). V lost 1 base, J lost 6 bases, and 8 bases lay in between. The CDR3 contains 13 residues. CDR1 SGHAT and CDR2 FQDESV come from the germline V gene (reference sequence). The CDR3 sequence is CASSLVWEDTQYF. In nucleotides, the CDR3 is TGTGCCAGCAGCTTAGTCTGGGAGGATACGCAGTATTTT. Full variable domain (rest looked up from reference TRBV11-1 and TRBJ2-3): EAEVAQSPRYKITEKSQAVAFWCDPISGHATLYWYRQILGQGPELLVQFQDESVVDDSQLPKDRFSAERLKGVDSTLKIQPAELGDSAMYLCASSLVWEDTQYFGPGTRLTVL.

V and J are TRBV30 and TRBJ2-6; D ambiguous. The V end lost 5 bases, the J end lost 0 bases, and 8 bases lay between the germline ends. The V gene's germline CDR1 is GTSNPN and CDR2 SVGIG (reference sequence). The CDR3 loop spans 14 amino acids. The CDR3 sequence is CAWGTASGANVLTF. The CDR3 region has the DNA TGTGCCTGGGGAACAGCCTCTGGGGCCAACGTCCTGACTTTC.

This rearrangement joins TRBV25-1 to TRBJ2-2; TRBD1 is a possible D gene (6 bases). The CDR3 is 14 residues long. Trimming removed 3 bases from V and 6 bases from J, with 11 bases in between. Germline-derived CDR1 and CDR2 are MGHDK and SYGVNS. CDR3 DNA sequence: TGTGCCAGCAGTGACAGGGGTCTCCCCGGGGAGCTGTTTTTT. It encodes CASSDRGLPGELFF.

V gene TRBV5-6 combines with J gene TRBJ2-6; D gene unclear. This CDR3 contains 15 residues. V lost 6 bases and J lost 0, with 10 bases in between. Germline V lookup: CDR1 SGHDT, CDR2 YYEEEE. The CDR3 loop is CASKRARSGANVLTF. CDR3 bases: TGTGCCAGCAAACGCGCACGCTCTGGGGCCAACGTCCTGACTTTC.

This chain connects TRBV20-1 to TRBJ2-5; tentatively, D is TRBD1 (6 bases). Per the germline V gene, CDR1 is DFQATT and CDR2 is SNEGSKA (reference sequence). This CDR3 is built from 11 residues. V lost 2 bases, J lost 5 bases, and 6 bases lay in between. CDR3 sequence: CSARQGETQYF. CDR3 nucleotide sequence: TGCAGTGCTAGACAGGGGGAGACCCAGTACTTC.

This clone has just a few counts. This rearrangement joins TRBV27 to TRBJ1-5; D ambiguous. The germline gives CDR1 MNHEY, CDR2 SMNVEV (reference sequence). V lost 3 bases, J lost 0 bases, and 9 bases lay in between. The CDR3 loop spans 15 amino acids. CDR3 amino acids: CASSFKSNSNQPQHF. In DNA, the CDR3 is TGTGCCAGCAGTTTTAAATCTAATAGCAATCAGCCCCAGCATTTT.

This clone was seen just once. J is TRBJ2-3 and V is TRBV5-6; D ambiguous. Germline V lookup: CDR1 SGHDT, CDR2 YYEEEE. The CDR3 has 13 amino acids. The V end lost 1 base, the J end lost 4 bases, and 7 bases lay between the germline ends. The DNA of the CDR3 is TGTGCCAGCAGCTTGCGTTTCGCAGATACGCAGTATTTT. It specifies CASSLRFADTQYF.

This chain links TRBV3-1 (or the pseudogene TRBV3-2) with TRBJ1-4; D is possibly TRBD1 (6 bases). The CDR3 covers 15 residues. Germline CDR1 is LGHDT and CDR2 is YNNKEL (reference sequence). Trimming removed 4 bases at V and 6 bases at J, with 15 bases between. In DNA, the CDR3 is TGTGCCAGCAGCCCCGGTTTTCAGGGGTATGAAAAACTGTTTTTT. Translated: CASSPGFQGYEKLFF.

The chain combines TRBV11-2 with TRBJ1-2; 9 bases agree with TRBD1. V gave up 5 bases and J gave up 9 bases; unmatched junction bases: 10. Per germline, CDR1 SGHAT and CDR2 FQNNGV. This CDR3 is built from 14 residues. CDR3 protein: CASSPLDRGKSYTF. As DNA, the CDR3 is TGTGCCAGCAGCCCCCTCGACAGGGGGAAAAGCTACACCTTC.

This sequence joins TRBV11-2 and TRBJ2-2; 10 nucleotides match TRBD1. The V and J ends lost 3 bases and 5 bases, in that order; junction bases with no gene match: 6. Germline V lookup: CDR1 SGHAT, CDR2 FQNNGV. The CDR3 spans 16 residues. The chain's CDR3 is CASSLDRGFVTGELFF. The CDR3 DNA follows: TGTGCCAGCAGCTTGGACAGGGGGTTCGTAACCGGGGAGCTGTTTTTT.

The gene calls are TRBV7-2 and TRBJ1-4, with 8 bases lining up with TRBD1. This CDR3 comprises 18 residues. V dropped 0 bases and J dropped 6; count of bases not matched to a gene: 12. CDR1 SGHTA and CDR2 FQGNSA come from the germline V gene. CDR3 residues: CASSLAQYGRGRDEKLFF. The DNA of the CDR3 is TGTGCCAGCAGCTTAGCGCAGTATGGCAGGGGGCGGGATGAAAAACTGTTTTTT.

This chain connects TRBV28 to TRBJ2-2; tentative D call: TRBD1 (5 bases). The CDR3 covers 14 residues. Germline CDR1 and CDR2: MDHEN and SYDVKM. Trimming stripped 7 bases from V and 0 bases from J, with 9 bases between. The CDR3 is CASIRVANTGELFF. CDR3 nucleotides: TGTGCCAGCATCAGGGTTGCGAACACCGGGGAGCTGTTTTTT.

The CDR3 here is CASSLPGQGKNEQYF. For the CDR3, the DNA is TGTGCCAGCAGCTTGCCGGGACAGGGCAAGAACGAGCAGTACTTC. The chain recombines TRBV5-4 with TRBJ2-7; TRBD1 matches 9 bases. The CDR3 runs to 15 residues. Germline values: CDR1 SGHNT, CDR2 YYREEE (reference sequence). The trim removed 1 base at V and 5 bases at J, leaving 7 bases unmatched.